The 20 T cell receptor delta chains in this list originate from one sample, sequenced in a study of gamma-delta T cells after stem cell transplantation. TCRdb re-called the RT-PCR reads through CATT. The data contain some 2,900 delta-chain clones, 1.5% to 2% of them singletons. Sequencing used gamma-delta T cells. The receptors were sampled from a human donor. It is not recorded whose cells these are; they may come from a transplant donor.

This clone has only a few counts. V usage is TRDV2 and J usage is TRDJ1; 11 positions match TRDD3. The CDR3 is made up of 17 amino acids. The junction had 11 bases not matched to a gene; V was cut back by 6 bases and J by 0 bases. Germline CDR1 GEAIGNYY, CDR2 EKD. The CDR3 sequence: CACLLLGDKGDTDKLIF. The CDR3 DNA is TGTGCCTGTCTTCTACTGGGGGATAAGGGGGACACCGATAAACTCATCTTT.

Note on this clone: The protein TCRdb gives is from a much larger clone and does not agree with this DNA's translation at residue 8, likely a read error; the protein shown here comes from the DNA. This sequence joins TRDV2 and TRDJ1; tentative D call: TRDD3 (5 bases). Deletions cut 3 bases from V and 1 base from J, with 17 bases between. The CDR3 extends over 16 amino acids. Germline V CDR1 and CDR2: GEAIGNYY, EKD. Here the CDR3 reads CACDPLLEDSTDKLIF. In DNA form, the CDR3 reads TGTGCCTGTGACCCTTTACTGGAGGATTCCACCGATAAACTCATCTTT.

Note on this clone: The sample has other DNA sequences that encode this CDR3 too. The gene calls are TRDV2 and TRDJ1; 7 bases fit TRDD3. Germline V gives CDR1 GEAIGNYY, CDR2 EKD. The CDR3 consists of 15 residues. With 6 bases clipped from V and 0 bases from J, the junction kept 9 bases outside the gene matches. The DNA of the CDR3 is TGTGCCTGTCTTCTACTGGGGATCCACACCGATAAACTCATCTTT. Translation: CACLLLGIHTDKLIF.

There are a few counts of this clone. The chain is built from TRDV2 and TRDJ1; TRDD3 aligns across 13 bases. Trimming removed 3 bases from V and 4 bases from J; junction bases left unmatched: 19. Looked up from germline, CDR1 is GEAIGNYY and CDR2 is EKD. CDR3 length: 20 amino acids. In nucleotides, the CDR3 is TGTGCCTGTGACGTACTGGGGGATACGGGTCCACAACCAGGGAACGATAAACTCATCTTT. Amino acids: CACDVLGDTGPQPGNDKLIF.

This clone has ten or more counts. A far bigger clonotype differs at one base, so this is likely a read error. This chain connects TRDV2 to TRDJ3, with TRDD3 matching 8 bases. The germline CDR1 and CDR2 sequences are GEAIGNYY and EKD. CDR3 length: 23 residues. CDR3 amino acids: CACDTVVRDTPEETSWDTRRMFF. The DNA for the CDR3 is TGTGCCTGTGACACCGTTGTCCGGGATACGCCGGAAGAAACCTCCTGGGACACCCGACGGATGTTTTTC.

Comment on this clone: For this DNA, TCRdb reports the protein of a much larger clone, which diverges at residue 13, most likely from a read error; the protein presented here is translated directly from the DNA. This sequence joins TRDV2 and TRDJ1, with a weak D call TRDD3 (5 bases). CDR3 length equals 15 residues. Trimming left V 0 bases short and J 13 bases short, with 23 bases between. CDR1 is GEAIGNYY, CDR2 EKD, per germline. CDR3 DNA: TGTGCCTGTGACACCGTTGGAGATATAGGGGAGTCACCCATCTTT. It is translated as CACDTVGDIGESPIF.

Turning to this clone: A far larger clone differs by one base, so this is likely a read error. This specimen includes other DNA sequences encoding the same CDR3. The CDR3 sequence is CACDTVQGGGYTDKLIF. CDR3 in DNA: TGTGCCTGTGACACCGTTCAGGGTGGGGGATACACTGATAAACTCATCTTT. The chain carries TRDV2 and TRDJ1; 10 nucleotides match TRDD3. This CDR3 comprises 17 residues. Germline CDR1 GEAIGNYY, CDR2 EKD.

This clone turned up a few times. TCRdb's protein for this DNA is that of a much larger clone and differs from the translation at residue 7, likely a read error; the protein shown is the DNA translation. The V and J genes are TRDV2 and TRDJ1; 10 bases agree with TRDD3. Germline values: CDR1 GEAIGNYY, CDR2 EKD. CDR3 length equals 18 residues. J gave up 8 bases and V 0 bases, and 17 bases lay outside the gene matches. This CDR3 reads CACDTLPGDTPAGKKLIF. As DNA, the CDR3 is TGTGCCTGTGACACCTTACCGGGGGATACGCCAGCCGGAAAAAAACTCATCTTT.

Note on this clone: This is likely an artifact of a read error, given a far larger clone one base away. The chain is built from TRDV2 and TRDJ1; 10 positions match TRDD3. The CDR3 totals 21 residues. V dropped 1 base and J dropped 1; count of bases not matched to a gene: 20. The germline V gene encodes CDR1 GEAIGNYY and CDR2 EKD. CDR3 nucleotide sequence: TGTGCCTGTGACACGCTTCCTACCTGGGGGATAGGGACGCACTGCACCGATAAACTCATCTTT. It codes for CACDTLPTWGIGTHCTDKLIF.

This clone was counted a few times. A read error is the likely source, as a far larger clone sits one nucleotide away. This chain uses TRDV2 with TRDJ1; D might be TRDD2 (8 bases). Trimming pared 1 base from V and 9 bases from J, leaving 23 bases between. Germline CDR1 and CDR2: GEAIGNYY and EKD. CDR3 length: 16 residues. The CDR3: CACDTVGDLPMEELIF. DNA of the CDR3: TGTGCCTGTGACACGGTGGGGGACCTTCCTATGGAGGAACTCATCTTT.

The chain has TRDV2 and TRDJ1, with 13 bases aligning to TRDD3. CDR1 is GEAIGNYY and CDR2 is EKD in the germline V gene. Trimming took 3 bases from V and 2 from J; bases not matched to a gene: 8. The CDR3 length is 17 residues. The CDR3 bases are TGTGCCTGTGACCCTTTACTGGGGGATACGCAAACCGATAAACTCATCTTT. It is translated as CACDPLLGDTQTDKLIF.

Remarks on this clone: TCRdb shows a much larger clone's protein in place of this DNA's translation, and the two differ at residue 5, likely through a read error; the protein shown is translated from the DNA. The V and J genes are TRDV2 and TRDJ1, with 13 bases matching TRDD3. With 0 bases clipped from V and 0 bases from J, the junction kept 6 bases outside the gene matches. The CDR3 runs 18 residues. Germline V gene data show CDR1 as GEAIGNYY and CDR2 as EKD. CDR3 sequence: CACDTVLGDTRDTDKLIF. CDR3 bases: TGTGCCTGTGACACCGTACTGGGGGATACGCGGGACACCGATAAACTCATCTTT.

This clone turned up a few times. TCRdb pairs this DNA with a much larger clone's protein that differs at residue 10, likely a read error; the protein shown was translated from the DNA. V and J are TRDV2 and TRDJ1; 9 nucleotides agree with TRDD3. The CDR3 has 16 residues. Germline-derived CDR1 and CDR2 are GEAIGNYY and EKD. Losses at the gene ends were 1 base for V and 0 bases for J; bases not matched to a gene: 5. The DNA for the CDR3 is TGTGCCTGTGACACAATGGCTGGGGGATACACCGATAAACTCATCTTT. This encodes CACDTMAGGYTDKLIF.

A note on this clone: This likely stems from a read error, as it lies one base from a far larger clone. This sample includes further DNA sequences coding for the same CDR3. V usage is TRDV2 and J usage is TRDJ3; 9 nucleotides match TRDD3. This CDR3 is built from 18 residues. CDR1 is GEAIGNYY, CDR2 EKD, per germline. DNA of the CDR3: TGTGCCTGCGACACCGTAGGGGATACGCTCTGGGACACCCGACAGATGTTTTTC. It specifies CACDTVGDTLWDTRQMFF.

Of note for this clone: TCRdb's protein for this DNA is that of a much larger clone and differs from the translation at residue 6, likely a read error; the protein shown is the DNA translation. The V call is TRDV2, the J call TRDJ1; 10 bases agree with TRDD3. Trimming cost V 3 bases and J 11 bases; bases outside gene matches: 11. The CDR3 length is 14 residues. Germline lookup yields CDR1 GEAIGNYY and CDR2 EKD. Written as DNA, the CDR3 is TGTGCCTGTGACGCGACGGGGGATACGCTTGAGCTCATCTTT. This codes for CACDATGDTLELIF.

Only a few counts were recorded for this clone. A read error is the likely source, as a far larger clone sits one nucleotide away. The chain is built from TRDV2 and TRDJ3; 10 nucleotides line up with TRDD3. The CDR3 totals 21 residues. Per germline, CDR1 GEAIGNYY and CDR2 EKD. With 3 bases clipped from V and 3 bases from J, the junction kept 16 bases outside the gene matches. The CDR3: CACDSVEGDTRPIWDTRQMFF. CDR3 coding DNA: TGTGCCTGTGACTCCGTAGAGGGGGATACGCGACCCATCTGGGACACCCGACAGATGTTTTTC.

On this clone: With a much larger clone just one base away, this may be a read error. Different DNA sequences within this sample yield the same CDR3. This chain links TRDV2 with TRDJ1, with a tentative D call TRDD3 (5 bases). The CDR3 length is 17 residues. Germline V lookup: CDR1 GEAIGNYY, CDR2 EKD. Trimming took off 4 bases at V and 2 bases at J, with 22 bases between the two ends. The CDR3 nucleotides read TGTGCCTGTGATGGTATTACTGGAGGATTAAAAACCGATAAACTCATCTTT. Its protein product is CACDGITGGLKTDKLIF.

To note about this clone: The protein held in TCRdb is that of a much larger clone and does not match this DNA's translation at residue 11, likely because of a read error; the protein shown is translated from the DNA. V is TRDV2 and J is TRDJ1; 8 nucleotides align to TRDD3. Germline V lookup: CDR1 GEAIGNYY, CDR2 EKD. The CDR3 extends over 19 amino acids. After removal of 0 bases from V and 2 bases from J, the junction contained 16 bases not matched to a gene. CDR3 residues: CACDTVTGGPPPRTDKLIF. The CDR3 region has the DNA TGTGCCTGTGACACCGTGACTGGGGGCCCTCCTCCTCGGACCGATAAACTCATCTTT.

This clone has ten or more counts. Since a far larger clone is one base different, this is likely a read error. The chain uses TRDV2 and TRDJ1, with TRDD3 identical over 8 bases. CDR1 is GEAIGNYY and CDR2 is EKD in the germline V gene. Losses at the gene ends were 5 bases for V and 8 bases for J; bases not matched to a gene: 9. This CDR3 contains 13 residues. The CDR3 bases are TGTGCCTGTGGCACTTGGGGGATCGACAAACTCATCTTT. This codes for CACGTWGIDKLIF.

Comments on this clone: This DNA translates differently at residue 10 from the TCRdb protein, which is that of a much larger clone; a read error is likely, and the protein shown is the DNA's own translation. Here the CDR3 reads CACDTLLGDGKDKLIF. In nucleotides, the CDR3 is TGTGCCTGTGACACTTTACTGGGGGATGGAAAGGATAAACTCATCTTT. This chain joins TRDV2 and TRDJ1; 10 nucleotides match TRDD3. The CDR3 totals 16 residues. Germline CDR1 reads GEAIGNYY; CDR2 reads EKD. J gave up 5 bases and V 1 base, and 9 bases lay outside the gene matches.